The 32 T cell receptor beta chains presented below share a single source sample, sequenced in a study of healthy donors' naive CD4 and CD8 T cells. Each TCR library used 450 to 600 ng of total RNA and a linear amplification protocol. TCRdb itself ran the reads through MiXCR, one entry per CDR3 protein. The sample has about 200,000 distinct CDR3 sequences, 65% to 80% seen once. Sequencing was performed on naive CD4+ and CD8+ T cells sorted from blood, pooled from several donors. These receptors were collected from a pool of human donors in good health; the sample pools cells from several healthy donors.

This chain joins TRBV27 and TRBJ2-1; 8 bases fit TRBD1. V shed 3 bases and J 4 bases; nucleotides not matched to a gene: 5. The CDR3 spans 15 residues. Germline lookup yields CDR1 MNHEY and CDR2 SMNVEV (reference sequence). The CDR3 sequence: CASSFGTGPYNEQFF. CDR3 DNA sequence: TGTGCCAGCAGTTTTGGGACAGGCCCTTACAATGAGCAGTTCTTC.

CDR3 nucleotides: TGTGCCAGCAGGGAGGGACAGGGGGTCTACGAGCAGTACTTC. This sequence encodes CASREGQGVYEQYF. The J gene is TRBJ2-7, the V gene TRBV6-1; 11 nucleotides agree with TRBD1. Germline V gene lookup returns CDR1 MNHNS and CDR2 SASEGT. The V gene end was trimmed by 6 bases and the J gene end by 3 bases; junction bases not matched to a gene: 4. CDR3 length: 14 residues.

This clonotype has more than one count but fewer than ten. The V gene is TRBV19, the J gene TRBJ2-1; D may be TRBD1 or TRBD2 (5 bases each). The germline V and J ends were trimmed by 4 bases and 0 bases, with 10 bases remaining between them. CDR3 length equals 15 residues. Germline CDR1 is LNHDA and CDR2 is SQIVND (reference sequence). This chain's CDR3 is CASSTGTSSYNEQFF. The CDR3 DNA follows: TGTGCCAGTAGTACTGGGACGAGCTCCTACAATGAGCAGTTCTTC.

The V gene is TRBV5-1, the J gene TRBJ2-7, with no clear D. V was trimmed by 5 bases and J by 6 bases, leaving 12 bases between them. The CDR3 extends over 12 amino acids. From germline, CDR1 is SGHRS and CDR2 YFSETQ. The CDR3 sequence is CASSSVQGEQYF. The DNA of the CDR3 is TGCGCCAGCAGTTCGGTCCAAGGCGAGCAGTACTTC.

The rearrangement links TRBV29-1 to TRBJ2-7; 7 bases agree with TRBD2. The V segment lost 5 bases and the J segment 0 bases; nucleotides outside the gene matches: 7. Germline values: CDR1 SQVTM, CDR2 ANQGSEA. This CDR3 region has 14 residues. CDR3 in amino acids: CSVHLRDYSYEQYF. The CDR3, as DNA: TGCAGCGTTCACCTCCGGGACTACTCCTACGAGCAGTACTTC.

The chain has TRBV30 and TRBJ1-4; 9 nucleotides agree with TRBD1. CDR1 is GTSNPN and CDR2 is SVGIG in the germline V gene (reference sequence). J gave up 8 bases and V 2 bases, and 9 bases lay outside the gene matches. The CDR3 contains 15 residues. The CDR3 here is CAWSLGTGYGEKLFF. CDR3 nucleotides: TGTGCCTGGAGTCTCGGGACAGGGTATGGCGAAAAACTGTTTTTT.

J is TRBJ1-1 and V is TRBV29-1, with D possibly matching TRBD1 (5 bases). The CDR3 has 13 residues. Per the germline V gene, CDR1 is SQVTM and CDR2 is ANQGSEA. Deletions cut 6 bases from V and 0 bases from J, with 11 bases between. The CDR3 region has the DNA TGCAGCGTGGACGGGGGGATGAACACTGAAGCTTTCTTT. This encodes CSVDGGMNTEAFF.

The CDR3: CASSLGGEETQYF. As DNA, the CDR3 is TGTGCCAGCAGCTTAGGAGGGGAAGAGACCCAGTACTTC. The chain has TRBV11-2 and TRBJ2-5, with D possibly called TRBD1 or TRBD2 (5 bases each). Trimming pared 1 base from V and 3 bases from J, leaving 6 bases between. This CDR3 has 13 residues. From germline, CDR1 is SGHAT and CDR2 FQNNGV. Combining the CDR3 with reference TRBV11-2 and TRBJ2-5 gives the whole variable domain EAGVAQSPRYKIIEKRQSVAFWCNPISGHATLYWYQQILGQGPKLLIQFQNNGVVDDSQLPKDRFSAERLKGVDSTLKIQPAKLEDSAVYLCASSLGGEETQYFGPGTRLLVL.

This chain links TRBV29-1 with TRBJ2-1, with D possibly being TRBD2 (6 bases). Trimming cost V 7 bases and J 4 bases, with 8 bases left between them. The CDR3 covers 11 residues. Germline-derived CDR1 and CDR2 are SQVTM and ANQGSEA. CDR3 protein: CSGGLYNEQFF. The CDR3 nucleotides are TGCAGCGGGGGACTGTACAATGAGCAGTTCTTC.

V and J are TRBV6-5 and TRBJ1-1; TRBD1 agrees at 8 bases. The germline gives CDR1 MNHEY, CDR2 SVGAGI. This CDR3 comprises 15 residues. V was clipped by 4 bases and J by 1 base; unmatched bases: 5. CDR3 region: CASSSGQGGNTEAFF. CDR3 DNA: TGTGCCAGCAGTTCAGGACAGGGCGGGAACACTGAAGCTTTCTTT.

Only one count was recorded for this clonotype. The rearrangement uses TRBV29-1 and TRBJ2-7, with 7 bases lining up with TRBD1. V trimming: 1 base; J trimming: 7 bases; junction bases outside the gene matches: 10. The CDR3 is made up of 14 amino acids. From germline, CDR1 is SQVTM and CDR2 ANQGSEA. CDR3 protein: CSVEVQGVPREQYF. The CDR3 bases are TGCAGCGTTGAAGTCCAGGGGGTGCCGAGGGAGCAGTACTTC.

J is TRBJ2-1 and V is TRBV29-1; TRBD1 matches at 11 bases. This CDR3 is built from 14 residues. From germline, CDR1 is SQVTM and CDR2 ANQGSEA. V dropped 6 bases and J dropped 5; count of bases not matched to a gene: 6. In DNA, the CDR3 is TGCAGCGTGGCCGGGACAGGGGGTAACAATGAGCAGTTCTTC. Translated: CSVAGTGGNNEQFF.

V and J are TRBV19 and TRBJ1-2; D is ambiguous. Looked up from germline, CDR1 is LNHDA and CDR2 is SQIVND (reference sequence). V was cut by 5 bases and J by 5 bases, with 12 bases left in between. The CDR3 has 13 amino acids. CDR3 protein: CASSQLDGYGYTF. In DNA, the CDR3 is TGTGCCAGTAGTCAATTGGACGGGTATGGCTACACCTTC.

The rearrangement links TRBV5-5 to TRBJ1-1; D call uncertain. This CDR3 contains 17 residues. Trimming pared 0 bases from V and 0 bases from J, leaving 15 bases between. The germline CDR1 and CDR2 sequences are SGHKS and YYEKEE (reference sequence). For the CDR3, the DNA is TGTGCCAGCAGCTTGGACAGACTAGGGTTGGTGAACACTGAAGCTTTCTTT. Its translation is CASSLDRLGLVNTEAFF.

The chain is built from TRBV6-5 and TRBJ1-2; TRBD1 matches 7 bases. The length of the CDR3 is 13 residues. CDR1 is MNHEY and CDR2 is SVGAGI in the germline V gene. The junction had 6 bases not matched to a gene; V was cut back by 7 bases and J by 4 bases. In DNA, the CDR3 is TGTGCCAGCACCGCCGGGACAGCCTATGGCTACACCTTC. Its translation: CASTAGTAYGYTF.

This clonotype has only a few counts. This chain uses TRBV29-1 with TRBJ2-5; D gene unclear. V lost 3 bases to trimming and J lost 8 bases, with 7 bases between them. CDR1 is SQVTM, CDR2 ANQGSEA, per germline. The CDR3 spans 10 residues. CDR3 DNA sequence: TGCAGCGTTGAGGCTGGAACCCAGTACTTC. It specifies CSVEAGTQYF.

This clonotype appeared once. The rearrangement uses TRBV20-1 and TRBJ1-1; D is unresolved. V lost 3 bases, J lost 0 bases, and 8 bases lay in between. Germline V gives CDR1 DFQATT, CDR2 SNEGSKA (reference sequence). This CDR3 spans 13 amino acids. CDR3 in amino acids: CSARPNLNTEAFF. The CDR3, as DNA: TGCAGTGCTAGGCCCAACCTGAACACTGAAGCTTTCTTT.

The V gene is TRBV27, the J gene TRBJ2-3, with a weak D call TRBD2 (6 bases). The V end lost 0 bases, the J end lost 0 bases, and 10 bases lay between the germline ends. The germline V gene has CDR1 MNHEY and CDR2 SMNVEV (reference sequence). The CDR3 is 16 amino acids. The CDR3 bases are TGTGCCAGCAGTTTATCTCGTGGGGGGAGCACAGATACGCAGTATTTT. It specifies CASSLSRGGSTDTQYF.

V gene TRBV28 combines with J gene TRBJ2-3, with 9 bases that match TRBD1. The CDR3 has 16 amino acids. Trimming at V came to 7 bases and at J to 4 bases, leaving 12 bases not matched to a gene. Germline V gene lookup returns CDR1 MDHEN and CDR2 SYDVKM. CDR3 DNA: TGTGCCAGCAACCTGGCCGGACAGGGGCCTCCAGATACGCAGTATTTT. Its protein is CASNLAGQGPPDTQYF.

The chain is built from TRBV10-3 and TRBJ2-3; TRBD1 matches 7 bases. This CDR3 is built from 14 residues. Germline CDR1 ENHRY, CDR2 SYGVKD. V shed 6 bases and J 0 bases; nucleotides not matched to a gene: 3. The CDR3 reads CAIRGDSSTDTQYF. The CDR3 DNA sequence: TGTGCCATCAGAGGGGACAGTAGCACAGATACGCAGTATTTT.

The gene calls are TRBV2 and TRBJ1-5, with TRBD1 identical over 9 bases. Trimming took 1 base from V and 6 from J; bases not matched to a gene: 10. From germline, CDR1 is SNHLY and CDR2 FYNNEI. The CDR3 extends over 17 amino acids. The DNA for the CDR3 is TGTGCCAGCAGTGAAGGAAACACAGGGGGCGAGGGTCAGCCCCAGCATTTT. Protein product: CASSEGNTGGEGQPQHF.

CDR3 coding DNA: TGCGCCAGCAGCCAAGATCGTGATAGCGGGGAAGAGACCCAGTACTTC. Translating gives CASSQDRDSGEETQYF. The gene calls are TRBV4-1 and TRBJ2-5; 8 bases map to TRBD2. V gave up 0 bases and J gave up 3 bases; unmatched junction bases: 6. The V gene's germline CDR1 is MGHRA and CDR2 YSYEKL. This CDR3 comprises 16 residues.

The chain joins TRBV29-1 to TRBJ2-7; tentatively, D is TRBD2 (5 bases). This CDR3 has 11 amino acids. V lost 7 bases to trimming and J lost 2 bases, with 9 bases between them. Germline values: CDR1 SQVTM, CDR2 ANQGSEA. The CDR3: CSAEGPYEQYF. CDR3 coding DNA: TGCAGCGCCGAGGGTCCCTACGAGCAGTACTTC.

Here the CDR3 reads CSSILPMGSDTQYF. CDR3 sequence (DNA): TGCAGCTCAATTCTCCCCATGGGGTCAGATACGCAGTATTTT. The J gene is TRBJ2-3, the V gene TRBV29-1; D remains ambiguous. Trimming cost V 8 bases and J 4 bases, with 19 bases left between them. Per germline, CDR1 SQVTM and CDR2 ANQGSEA. The CDR3 has 14 residues.

The CDR3 spells CASRQQGLITYEQYF. The CDR3 nucleotides are TGTGCCAGCAGACAACAGGGGTTGATCACCTACGAGCAGTACTTC. This chain joins TRBV12-3 or TRBV12-4 and TRBJ2-7, with 7 bases identical to TRBD1. Losses at the gene ends were 6 bases for V and 2 bases for J; bases not matched to a gene: 10. The CDR3 spans 15 residues.

The gene calls are TRBV19 and TRBJ1-5; tentative D call: TRBD1 (5 bases). Germline loops: CDR1 LNHDA, CDR2 SQIVND (reference sequence). CDR3 size: 16 residues. V dropped 7 bases and J dropped 4 bases, with 20 bases sitting between them. The CDR3 nucleotides read TGTGCCAGTATGGTGGGGGTTGGGTCGGTTAATCAGCCCCAGCATTTT. It encodes CASMVGVGSVNQPQHF.

V is TRBV28 and J is TRBJ2-1; D is undetermined. V lost 3 bases and J 9 bases, leaving 9 bases between the germline ends. The CDR3 runs 12 residues. CDR1 and CDR2 from the germline V gene are MDHEN and SYDVKM. The CDR3 loop reads CASSFYPIEQFF. DNA for the CDR3: TGTGCCAGCAGTTTCTATCCTATTGAGCAGTTCTTC.

J is TRBJ2-3 and V is TRBV6-5, with D possibly TRBD2 on 6 matching bases. This CDR3 has 15 residues. The germline V and J ends were trimmed by 0 bases and 5 bases, with 12 bases remaining between them. Germline V gives CDR1 MNHEY, CDR2 SVGAGI. The CDR3 protein is CASSYSGGTQDTQYF. In DNA form, the CDR3 reads TGTGCCAGCAGTTACTCTGGCGGGACTCAAGATACGCAGTATTTT.

V and J are TRBV5-6 and TRBJ2-2; TRBD2 aligns across 13 bases. The germline V gene has CDR1 SGHDT and CDR2 YYEEEE. V trimming: 5 bases; J trimming: 7 bases; junction bases outside the gene matches: 8. The CDR3 contains 16 residues. The CDR3 reads CASRLLAGGPNGELFF. The CDR3 DNA reads as TGTGCCAGCAGGCTACTAGCGGGAGGGCCCAACGGGGAGCTGTTTTTT.

The CDR3 coding sequence is TGTGCCAGCACGCGAGGGGGTAATGGCTACACCTTC. Its protein product is CASTRGGNGYTF. This chain links TRBV6-5 with TRBJ1-2, with D perhaps TRBD1 (6 bases). The germline V gene has CDR1 MNHEY and CDR2 SVGAGI. The V gene lost 7 bases and the J gene lost 6 bases, with 12 bases spanning the gap. The CDR3 totals 12 residues.

The chain is built from TRBV27 and TRBJ1-2, with unresolved D. Trimming shortened V by 4 bases and J by 12 bases, and 18 bases separated the two germline ends. The CDR3 has 13 amino acids. CDR1 MNHEY and CDR2 SMNVEV come from the germline V gene (reference sequence). The CDR3 here is CASSSSSLGLNTF. CDR3 nucleotides: TGTGCCAGCAGTTCATCCTCCCTAGGTCTGAACACCTTC.

This chain joins TRBV29-1 and TRBJ2-3; the match to TRBD2 covers 7 bases. Germline assignment: CDR1 SQVTM and CDR2 ANQGSEA. Losses at the gene ends were 4 bases for V and 3 bases for J; bases not matched to a gene: 4. The CDR3 contains 13 residues. The CDR3 DNA sequence: TGCAGCGTTGCGGGACTAATGACAGATACGCAGTATTTT. It is translated as CSVAGLMTDTQYF.